The sequence of this T cell receptor (beta chain) was determined in a study of OX40 agonist ivuxolimab in advanced cancers. Study-level information: Patients took ivuxolimab, an agonistic anti-OX40 (CD134) antibody. Ivuxolimab was administered intravenously to patients at 0.01 to 10 mg/kg every 2 weeks. Study-level results: In CD8+ T cells, expanded clones were on average more numerous than in CD4+. Among the lowest levels of clonal expansion were found in partial responders at 0.1-3.0 mg/kg.

Notes on this clone: Its matching antigen is unknown.

This CDR3 has 16 residues. The V gene's germline CDR1 is SGHVS and CDR2 FQNEAQ. Trimming shortened V by 1 base and J by 3 bases, and 16 bases separated the two germline ends. The repertoire was sequenced with immunoSEQ multiplex PCR; TCRdb's copy has only in-frame clones and lacks some. The sample includes about 58,000 clones, more than 70% seen only once; the top ten take around 0.91%. The receptor was derived from an adult with an advanced solid tumor such as melanoma, head and neck, liver or kidney cancer. The material was CD4+ or CD8+ T cells sorted from blood, obtained in a trial of the OX40 agonist ivuxolimab. V usage is TRBV7-8 and J usage is TRBJ2-7; no reliable D call. CDR3: CASSLGRTTPLYEQYF. The CDR3 DNA follows: TGTGCCAGCAGCTTAGGTCGGACCACCCCCCTCTACGAGCAGTACTTC.